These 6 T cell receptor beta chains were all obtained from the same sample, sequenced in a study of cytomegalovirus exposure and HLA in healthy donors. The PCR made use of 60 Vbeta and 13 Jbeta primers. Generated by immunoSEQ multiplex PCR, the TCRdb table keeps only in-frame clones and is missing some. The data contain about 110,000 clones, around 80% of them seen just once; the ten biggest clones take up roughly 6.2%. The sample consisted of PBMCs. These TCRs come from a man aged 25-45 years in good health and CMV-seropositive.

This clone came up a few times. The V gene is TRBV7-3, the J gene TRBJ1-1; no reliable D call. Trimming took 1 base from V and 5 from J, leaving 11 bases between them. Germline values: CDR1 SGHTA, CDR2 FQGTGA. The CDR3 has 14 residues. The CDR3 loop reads CASSLSSPGTEAFF. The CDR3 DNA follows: TGTGCCAGCAGCTTAAGCTCCCCGGGGACTGAAGCTTTCTTT. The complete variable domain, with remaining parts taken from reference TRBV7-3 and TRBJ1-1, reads GAGVSQTPSNKVTEKGKYVELRCDPISGHTALYWYRQSLGQGPEFLIYFQGTGAADDSGLPNDRFFAVRPEGSVSTLKIQRTERGDSAVYLCASSLSSPGTEAFFGQGTRLTVV.

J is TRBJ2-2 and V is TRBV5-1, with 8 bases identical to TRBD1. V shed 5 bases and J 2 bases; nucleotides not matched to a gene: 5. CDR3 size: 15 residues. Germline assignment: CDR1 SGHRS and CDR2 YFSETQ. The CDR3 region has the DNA TGCGCCAGCAGAGTGGGACAGGAAAACACCGGGGAGCTGTTTTTT. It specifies CASRVGQENTGELFF.

CDR3 DNA: TGTGCCAGCAGCAAGAGCGCGTCGGACTATGGCTACACCTTC. This gives the protein CASSKSASDYGYTF. The V and J genes are TRBV7-9 and TRBJ1-2; D call uncertain. CDR3 length equals 14 residues. Germline V gives CDR1 SEHNR, CDR2 FQNEAQ (reference sequence). V was trimmed by 5 bases and J by 3 bases, leaving 13 bases between them. Full variable domain (missing parts from reference TRBV7-9 and TRBJ1-2): DTGVSQNPRHKITKRGQNVTFRCDPISEHNRLYWYRQTLGQGPEFLTYFQNEAQLEKSRLLSDRFSAERPKGSFSTLEIQRTEQGDSAMYLCASSKSASDYGYTFGSGTRLTVV.

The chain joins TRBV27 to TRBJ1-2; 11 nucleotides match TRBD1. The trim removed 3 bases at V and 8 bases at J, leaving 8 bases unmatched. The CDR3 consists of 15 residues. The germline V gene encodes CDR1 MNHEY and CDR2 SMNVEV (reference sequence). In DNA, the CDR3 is TGTGCCAGCAGTTTGGGCGGACAGGGGGCTTGGGGCTACACCTTC. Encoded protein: CASSLGGQGAWGYTF.

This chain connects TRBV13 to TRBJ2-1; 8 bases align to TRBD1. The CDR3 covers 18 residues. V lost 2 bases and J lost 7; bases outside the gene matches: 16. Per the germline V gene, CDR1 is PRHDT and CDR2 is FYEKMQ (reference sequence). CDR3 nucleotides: TGTGCCAGCAGCTTATCTCTCTACCAGGGGGCGCTTGCGAATGAGCAGTTCTTC. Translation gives CASSLSLYQGALANEQFF.

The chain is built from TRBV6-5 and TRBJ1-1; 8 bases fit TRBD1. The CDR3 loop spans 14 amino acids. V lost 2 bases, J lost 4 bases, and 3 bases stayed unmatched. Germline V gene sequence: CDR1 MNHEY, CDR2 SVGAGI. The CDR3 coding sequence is TGTGCCAGCAGTTACCAAGGGACAGGCACTGAAGCTTTCTTT. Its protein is CASSYQGTGTEAFF.